Following are 8 T cell receptor beta chains from one sample sequenced in a study of regulatory T cells in long-lasting Graves disease (dated by TCRdb to about 2021). Libraries were made using multiplex PCR. The listed sequencing device is Illumina HiSeq 4000. TCR beta libraries were built with iRepertoire HTBI primers and Arm-PCR amplification of CDR3 regions. In-frame beta chains were kept once TCRdb had trimmed the public reads at Q25 with fastp and called clones with MiXCR. Every CDR3 protein is listed once, alongside the most common genes and DNA of its rows. The sample profile shows around 400,000 distinct CDR3 sequences; roughly 24% of them were found once. The top ten hold approximately 27% of the sample. This specimen's time point label, per the study, means: persistent/refractory GD, antithyroid drugs over 5 years with positive TRAb. RNA was extracted from PBMCs in TRIzol for both TCR sequencing and RNA sequencing.

The material was peripheral blood mononuclear cells (PBMCs), obtained when the disease was refractory, from a patient treated with antithyroid drugs. All receptors derive from a woman aged 35 to 49 with Graves disease. Donor details come from another sample of the same person, matched by shared clones.

The sample holds many counts of this clonotype. The chain uses TRBV12-3 or TRBV12-4 and TRBJ1-5; 9 bases are a match to TRBD1. This CDR3 region has 13 residues. Trimming took 5 bases from V and 4 from J; bases not matched to a gene: 0. DNA of the CDR3: TGTGCCAGCAGTGGACAGGGGAATCAGCCCCAGCATTTT. Protein product: CASSGQGNQPQHF.

Points on this clonotype: Just one base apart from a much larger clone, this may be a read error. The J gene is TRBJ1-3, the V gene TRBV28; D is uncertain. Germline CDR1 and CDR2: MDHEN and SYDVKM. This CDR3 is built from 14 residues. The V end was cut by 2 bases, the J end by 5 bases, with 10 bases between. The CDR3 region is CASSLPQGRNTIYF. The CDR3 DNA reads as TGTGCCAGCAGTTTACCCCAAGGCAGAAACACCATATATTTT.

This clonotype showed up many times. The chain couples TRBV12-3 or TRBV12-4 to TRBJ1-5, with D maybe TRBD1 (5 bases). There are 13 residues in the CDR3. The V end was cut by 6 bases, the J end by 6 bases, with 12 bases between. CDR3 sequence: CASRPRDLQPQHF. For the CDR3, the DNA is TGTGCCAGCAGACCCAGGGATCTTCAGCCCCAGCATTTT.

This clonotype was seen a handful of times. The chain has TRBV19 and TRBJ2-7; D is uncertain. V lost 0 bases to trimming and J lost 1 base, with 13 bases between them. This CDR3 has 16 amino acids. CDR1 LNHDA and CDR2 SQIVND come from the germline V gene (reference sequence). CDR3: CASSIEWPIPSYEQYF. The CDR3 bases are TGTGCCAGTAGTATAGAGTGGCCGATTCCATCCTACGAGCAGTACTTC. Filled out from reference TRBV19 and TRBJ2-7, the complete variable domain reads DGGITQSPKYLFRKEGQNVTLSCEQNLNHDAMYWYRQDPGQGLRLIYYSQIVNDFQKGDIAEGYSVSREKKESFPLTVTSAQKNPTAFYLCASSIEWPIPSYEQYFGPGTRLTVT.

The chain carries TRBV3-1 and TRBJ2-7; a possible D gene is TRBD1 (5 bases). V shed 0 bases and J shed 2 bases, with 8 bases lying between them. CDR1 and CDR2 from the germline V gene are LGHDT and YNNKEL (reference sequence). The CDR3 totals 14 residues. The CDR3 bases are TGTGCCAGCAGCCAAGAAAACAGGCCCTACGAGCAGTACTTC. Protein: CASSQENRPYEQYF.

This clonotype has a count of ten or more. The chain is built from TRBV3-1 and TRBJ1-2; no reliable D call. CDR1 is LGHDT and CDR2 is YNNKEL in the germline V gene (reference sequence). The CDR3 loop spans 12 amino acids. V was trimmed by 5 bases and J by 5 bases, leaving 9 bases between them. The CDR3 nucleotides read TGTGCCAGCAGCTACGCCCGTTATGGCTACACCTTC. It specifies CASSYARYGYTF.

In this sample, this clonotype turned up many times. V is TRBV7-3 and J is TRBJ2-5, with a tentative D call TRBD2 (5 bases). With 4 bases removed from V and 7 bases from J, the gap between germline ends came to 13 bases. Germline CDR1 and CDR2: SGHTA and FQGTGA. The CDR3 sequence is 13 residues long. The chain's CDR3 is CASSSGLEGTQYF. Written as DNA, the CDR3 is TGTGCCAGCAGCTCCGGGCTTGAGGGGACCCAGTACTTC.

The chain joins TRBV20-1 to TRBJ2-4; D call uncertain. Germline V gives CDR1 DFQATT, CDR2 SNEGSKA (reference sequence). This CDR3 has 12 amino acids. V was pared by 0 bases and J by 7 bases, with 7 bases between. The CDR3 loop is CSARDQKNIQYF. The CDR3 DNA reads as TGCAGTGCTAGAGATCAGAAGAACATTCAGTACTTC.